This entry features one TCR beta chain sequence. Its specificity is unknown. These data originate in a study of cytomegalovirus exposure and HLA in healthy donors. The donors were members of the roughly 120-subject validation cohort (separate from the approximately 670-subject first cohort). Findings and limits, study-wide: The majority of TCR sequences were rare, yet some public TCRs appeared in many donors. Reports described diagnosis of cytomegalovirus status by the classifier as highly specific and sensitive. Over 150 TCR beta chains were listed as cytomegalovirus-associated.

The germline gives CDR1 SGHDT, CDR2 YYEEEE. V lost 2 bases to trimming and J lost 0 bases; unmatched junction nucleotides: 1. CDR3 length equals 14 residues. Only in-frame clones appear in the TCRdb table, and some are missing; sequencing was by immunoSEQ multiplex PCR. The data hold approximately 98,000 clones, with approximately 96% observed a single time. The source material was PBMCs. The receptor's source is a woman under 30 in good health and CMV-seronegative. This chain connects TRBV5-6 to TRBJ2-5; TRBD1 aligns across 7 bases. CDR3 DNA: TGTGCCAGCAGCTTCAGGGGGTACCAAGAGACCCAGTACTTC. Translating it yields CASSFRGYQETQYF. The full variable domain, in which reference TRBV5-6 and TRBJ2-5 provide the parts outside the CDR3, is DAGVTQSPTHLIKTRGQQVTLRCSPKSGHDTVSWYQQALGQGPQFIFQYYEEEERQRGNFPDRFSGHQFPNYSSELNVNALLLGDSALYLCASSFRGYQETQYFGPGTRLLVL.